This T cell receptor beta chain is drawn from a study of beta chain features in type 1 diabetes. Reverse transcription of all isolated RNA meant that expressed TCRB transcripts were sequenced. Profiled with immunoSEQ multiplex PCR; TCRdb holds only in-frame clones, not every one. Among a few hundred thousand clones, more than 11% were seen once, and the ten largest hold about 0.018%. This CDR3 has 13 residues. CDR1 is WSHSY and CDR2 is SAAADI in the germline V gene. With 6 bases removed from V and 5 bases from J, the gap between germline ends came to 13 bases. A remark on this clone: No antigen is known for it.

Study-level results: The study left unresolved whether HLA type influences TCRB rearrangement. There was a moderate but significant shortening of TCRB CDR3s in all four CD4+ subsets of Type 1 diabetes patients. Shorter templates might be favored by PCR, and equally so in patients and in controls.

The sample comprised naive CD4+ T cells from blood. This receptor was taken from a man aged 30-40 years with type 1 diabetes. This rearrangement joins TRBV10-2 to TRBJ1-1; tentatively, D is TRBD1 (5 bases). The CDR3 loop is CASRTGGGTEAFF. CDR3 sequence (DNA): TGCGCCAGCAGAACCGGGGGGGGAACTGAAGCTTTCTTT.